Below are 23 T cell receptor beta chains sequenced from a single sample in a study of OX40 agonist ivuxolimab in advanced cancers. Only in-frame clones appear in the TCRdb table, and some are missing; sequencing was by immunoSEQ multiplex PCR. In the table there are 65,000 to 95,000 clones, around 88% of which are singletons. Here the sequenced sample was CD4+ or CD8+ T cells sorted from blood, taken in a trial of the OX40 agonist ivuxolimab. The receptors derive from an adult with an advanced solid tumor such as melanoma, head and neck, liver or kidney cancer.

CDR3 loop: CASTTTTGGNTIYF. In DNA, the CDR3 is TGTGCCAGCACCACTACGACAGGAGGAAACACCATATATTTT. The chain couples TRBV6-6 to TRBJ1-3; D possibly corresponds to TRBD1 (6 bases). V lost 7 bases and J 4 bases, leaving 14 bases between the germline ends. Germline CDR1 is MNHNY and CDR2 is SVGAGI (reference sequence). The CDR3 runs 14 residues.

This clone showed up just a few times. V and J are TRBV18 and TRBJ2-7; no definite D call. The CDR3 sequence is 12 residues long. Per the germline V gene, CDR1 is KGHSH and CDR2 is LQKENI. The V gene lost 2 bases and the J gene lost 2 bases, with 4 bases spanning the gap. The CDR3 bases are TGTGCCAGCTCACCAAACCCCTACGAGCAGTACTTC. Residues: CASSPNPYEQYF.

This chain uses TRBV19 with TRBJ2-7, with 8 bases that match TRBD1. Germline CDR1 and CDR2: LNHDA and SQIVND (reference sequence). This CDR3 contains 15 residues. The junction had 7 bases not matched to a gene; V was cut back by 6 bases and J by 0 bases. The CDR3 loop is CASSPDRVSSYEQYF. CDR3 in DNA: TGTGCCAGTAGCCCGGACAGGGTAAGCTCCTACGAGCAGTACTTC.

The chain has TRBV5-1 and TRBJ2-5, with 8 bases that match TRBD2. V shed 0 bases, J shed 3 bases, and the junction held 4 bases outside the gene matches. CDR1 and CDR2 from the germline V gene are SGHRS and YFSETQ. The length of the CDR3 is 15 residues. CDR3 residues: CASSLGVAGKETQYF. The DNA of the CDR3 is TGCGCCAGCAGCTTGGGGGTAGCGGGGAAAGAGACCCAGTACTTC. Full variable domain (missing parts from reference TRBV5-1 and TRBJ2-5): KAGVTQTPRYLIKTRGQQVTLSCSPISGHRSVSWYQQTPGQGLQFLFEYFSETQRNKGNFPGRFSGRQFSNSRSEMNVSTLELGDSALYLCASSLGVAGKETQYFGPGTRLLVL.

This rearrangement joins TRBV19 to TRBJ1-5; 7 bases map to TRBD1. CDR1 and CDR2 from the germline V gene are LNHDA and SQIVND (reference sequence). This CDR3 region has 13 residues. V lost 4 bases and J lost 5; bases outside the gene matches: 2. CDR3 sequence reads: CASSTQGYQPQHF. The CDR3 nucleotides are TGTGCCAGTAGTACACAGGGGTATCAGCCCCAGCATTTT.

V usage is TRBV6-5 and J usage is TRBJ2-2; D ambiguous. V dropped 5 bases and J dropped 5 bases, with 3 bases sitting between them. The CDR3 is made up of 11 amino acids. Germline loops: CDR1 MNHEY, CDR2 SVGAGI. In DNA, the CDR3 is TGTGCCAGCAGTCATACCGGGGAGCTGTTTTTT. Translating it yields CASSHTGELFF.

This rearrangement joins TRBV5-1 to TRBJ2-3; the match to TRBD1 covers 8 bases. CDR3 length equals 15 residues. CDR1 is SGHRS and CDR2 is YFSETQ in the germline V gene. V was pared by 4 bases and J by 0 bases, with 4 bases of the junction left unmatched. CDR3 coding DNA: TGCGCCAGCAGCCCAGGGGGCCCCAGCACAGATACGCAGTATTTT. As protein: CASSPGGPSTDTQYF.

The V and J genes are TRBV27 and TRBJ1-3, with 9 positions matching TRBD1. With V trimmed by 6 bases and J by 0 bases, 9 bases remained unmatched. CDR1 MNHEY and CDR2 SMNVEV come from the germline V gene (reference sequence). This CDR3 is built from 17 residues. The CDR3 region is CASRGQGWLSSGNTIYF. Written as DNA, the CDR3 is TGTGCCAGCAGGGGACAGGGATGGTTGAGCTCTGGAAACACCATATATTTT.

On this clone itself: The sample contains more than one DNA sequence encoding this CDR3. The chain recombines TRBV7-6 with TRBJ1-5, with D possibly TRBD1 on 6 matching bases. This CDR3 contains 15 residues. Trimming removed 2 bases from V and 4 bases from J, with 12 bases in between. Per the germline V gene, CDR1 is SGHVS and CDR2 is FNYEAQ. The CDR3 here is CASSLQSGANQPQHF. CDR3 sequence (DNA): TGTGCCAGCAGCTTACAATCAGGGGCTAATCAGCCCCAGCATTTT.

The chain is built from TRBV4-2 and TRBJ2-7, with 9 bases identical to TRBD1. The CDR3 covers 15 residues. V shed 0 bases, J shed 5 bases, and the junction held 5 bases outside the gene matches. In germline, CDR1 is LGHNA, CDR2 YNFKEQ. The CDR3 nucleotides are TGTGCCAGCAGCCAAGATCAGGGACAGGGAGACGAGCAGTACTTC. It translates to CASSQDQGQGDEQYF.

Remarks on this clone: The identical CDR3 is also encoded by other nucleotide sequences in the sample. The chain is built from TRBV28 and TRBJ1-2; tentative D call: TRBD1 (6 bases). Germline V CDR1 and CDR2: MDHEN, SYDVKM. Trimming shortened V by 2 bases and J by 4 bases, and 8 bases separated the two germline ends. The CDR3 covers 13 residues. The CDR3 bases are TGTGCCAGCAGTTTAGGACAGAGCTATGGCTACACCTTC. Residues: CASSLGQSYGYTF.

This clone was counted once. Here the CDR3 reads CASSIGRQAGIVQGELFF. The CDR3 DNA sequence: TGTGCCAGTAGTATAGGCCGACAGGCCGGAATTGTACAGGGGGAGCTGTTTTTT. V gene TRBV19 combines with J gene TRBJ2-2, with a tentative D call TRBD1 (6 bases). The CDR3 runs 18 residues. V dropped 1 base and J dropped 8 bases, with 23 bases sitting between them. Per the germline V gene, CDR1 is LNHDA and CDR2 is SQIVND (reference sequence).

This clone was detected only once. The chain joins TRBV10-1 to TRBJ1-1; a weak D match, TRBD1 (5 bases). CDR1 and CDR2 (germline): WNHNN, SYGVQD (reference sequence). The V end was cut by 6 bases, the J end by 1 base, with 15 bases between. This CDR3 is built from 15 residues. CDR3 sequence: CASRPGQGPNTEAFF. The CDR3, as DNA: TGCGCCAGCAGGCCCGGGCAGGGCCCGAACACTGAAGCTTTCTTT.

The V gene is TRBV18, the J gene TRBJ2-3; 7 bases map to TRBD2. Germline CDR1 KGHSH, CDR2 LQKENI. This CDR3 has 14 residues. Trimming took 3 bases from V and 1 from J; bases not matched to a gene: 1. The CDR3 region has the DNA TGTGCCAGCTCACCGCGGGAGCGCACAGATACGCAGTATTTT. Encoded protein: CASSPRERTDTQYF.

This chain uses TRBV29-1 with TRBJ1-4; D remains ambiguous. V lost 6 bases and J 2 bases, leaving 10 bases between the germline ends. Germline V gene sequence: CDR1 SQVTM, CDR2 ANQGSEA. The CDR3 loop spans 13 amino acids. This CDR3 is CSVGRGTNEKLFF. The CDR3 DNA reads as TGCAGCGTAGGGCGGGGTACTAATGAAAAACTGTTTTTT.

The chain joins TRBV15 to TRBJ2-7; D not resolved. Germline lookup yields CDR1 LNHNV and CDR2 YYDKDF (reference sequence). Trimming left V 6 bases short and J 7 bases short, with 16 bases between. This CDR3 spans 13 amino acids. The CDR3 coding sequence is TGTGCCACCAGGACCTCGATCGGAACGGAGCAGTACTTC. Translation: CATRTSIGTEQYF. The variable domain in full, completed from reference TRBV15 and TRBJ2-7, reads DAMVIQNPRYQVTQFGKPVTLSCSQTLNHNVMYWYQQKSSQAPKLLFHYYDKDFNNEADTPDNFQSRRPNTSFCFLDIRSPGLGDTAMYLCATRTSIGTEQYFGPGTRLTVT.

This clone has more than one count but fewer than ten. At the DNA level, this CDR3 is encoded by other sequences in the same sample as well. This chain uses TRBV5-1 with TRBJ2-2; 7 positions match TRBD1. Looked up from germline, CDR1 is SGHRS and CDR2 is YFSETQ. The V segment lost 2 bases and the J segment 5 bases; nucleotides outside the gene matches: 3. The CDR3 runs 14 residues. CDR3 sequence reads: CASSLGGRTGELFF. CDR3 nucleotide sequence: TGCGCCAGCAGCTTAGGGGGCCGAACCGGGGAGCTGTTTTTT.

The chain has TRBV19 and TRBJ2-1; the match to TRBD2 covers 7 bases. The ends lost 7 bases at V and 4 bases at J; junction bases unmatched: 7. This CDR3 is built from 14 residues. Germline CDR1 reads LNHDA; CDR2 reads SQIVND (reference sequence). CDR3 nucleotides: TGTGCCAGTAAGGACGGGAGGCCTTACAATGAGCAGTTCTTC. Protein sequence: CASKDGRPYNEQFF.

This sequence joins TRBV15 and TRBJ1-1; unclear D gene. Germline loops: CDR1 LNHNV, CDR2 YYDKDF (reference sequence). This CDR3 region has 14 residues. Trimming left V 5 bases short and J 1 base short, with 11 bases between. The CDR3 reads CATSVLDPNTEAFF. DNA for the CDR3: TGTGCCACCAGCGTCCTCGACCCGAACACTGAAGCTTTCTTT.

The rearrangement links TRBV4-1 to TRBJ2-3; 7 nucleotides match TRBD2. CDR1 is MGHRA and CDR2 is YSYEKL in the germline V gene. J was trimmed by 4 bases and V by 4 bases; bases with no gene match: 8. The CDR3 extends over 15 amino acids. CDR3 sequence reads: CASSPSGTAADTQYF. CDR3 coding DNA: TGCGCCAGCAGCCCCAGCGGGACGGCGGCAGATACGCAGTATTTT.

The rearrangement uses TRBV5-1 and TRBJ2-3, with 8 positions matching TRBD2. The V and J ends lost 4 bases and 6 bases, in that order; junction bases with no gene match: 4. This CDR3 has 13 amino acids. Per the germline V gene, CDR1 is SGHRS and CDR2 is YFSETQ. The CDR3 loop reads CASSPGGVDTQYF. The CDR3, as DNA: TGCGCCAGCAGCCCGGGGGGGGTTGATACGCAGTATTTT.

This chain connects TRBV7-2 to TRBJ1-6; D is unresolved. The CDR3 contains 15 residues. CDR1 is SGHTA, CDR2 FQGNSA, per germline. The ends were cut back, 1 base at V and 6 bases at J, with 10 bases in the middle. The DNA of the CDR3 is TGTGCCAGCAGCTTAGTTTACAGAGTTAATTCACCCCTCCACTTT. This sequence encodes CASSLVYRVNSPLHF.

J is TRBJ1-2 and V is TRBV2; 7 nucleotides agree with TRBD1. This CDR3 is 15 amino acids long. J lost 5 bases, V lost 5 bases, and 11 bases had no gene match. In germline, CDR1 is SNHLY, CDR2 FYNNEI. CDR3 in amino acids: CASSPPRTGDYGYTF. CDR3 DNA sequence: TGTGCCAGCAGTCCCCCCCGGACAGGAGATTATGGCTACACCTTC.